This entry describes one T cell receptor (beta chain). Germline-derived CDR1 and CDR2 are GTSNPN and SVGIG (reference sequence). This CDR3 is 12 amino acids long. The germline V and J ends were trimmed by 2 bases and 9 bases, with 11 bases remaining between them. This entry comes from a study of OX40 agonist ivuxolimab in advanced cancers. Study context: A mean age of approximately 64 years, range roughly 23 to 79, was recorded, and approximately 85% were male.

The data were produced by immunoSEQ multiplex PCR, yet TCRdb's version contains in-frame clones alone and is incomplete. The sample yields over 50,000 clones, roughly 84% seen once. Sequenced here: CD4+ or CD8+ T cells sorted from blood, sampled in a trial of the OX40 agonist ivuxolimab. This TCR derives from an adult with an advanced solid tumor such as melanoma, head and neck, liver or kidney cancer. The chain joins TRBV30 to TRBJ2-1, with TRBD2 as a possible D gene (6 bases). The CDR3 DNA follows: TGTGCCTGGAGTCGGACTACGCGTGAGCAGTTCTTC. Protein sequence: CAWSRTTREQFF.